Below, 17 T cell receptor beta chains from the same sample are listed, as sequenced in a study of T cell responses to AZD1222 COVID-19 vaccine. Method: immunoSEQ multiplex PCR; TCRdb's copy keeps in-frame clones and lacks some. In the table there are roughly 150,000 clones, around 87% of which are singletons. The sequences come from peripheral blood, collected 28 days after the second AZD1222 dose. These receptors originate from an adult who received the AZD1222 COVID-19 vaccine.

This clone is a singleton in its sample. This chain connects TRBV6-5 to TRBJ2-2; D remains ambiguous. Between the trimmed V and J ends, which lost 1 base and 6 bases, there was a span of 12 bases. The CDR3 is made up of 15 amino acids. The germline CDR1 and CDR2 sequences are MNHEY and SVGAGI. The CDR3 is CASSYYRTAAGELFF. The CDR3 nucleotides read TGTGCCAGCAGTTACTATCGGACGGCCGCCGGGGAGCTGTTTTTT.

The gene calls are TRBV7-2 and TRBJ2-7, with a weak D call TRBD1 (5 bases). Per germline, CDR1 SGHTA and CDR2 FQGNSA. The CDR3 length is 16 residues. Trimming took 5 bases from V and 2 from J, leaving 19 bases between them. CDR3 sequence reads: CASSLQTAASAYEQYF. As DNA, the CDR3 is TGTGCCAGCAGCCTCCAGACAGCCGCCTCAGCCTACGAGCAGTACTTC. Looking up the rest from reference TRBV7-2 and TRBJ2-7 gives the full variable domain: GAGVSQSPSNKVTEKGKDVELRCDPISGHTALYWYRQSLGQGLEFLIYFQGNSAPDKSGLPSDRFSAERTGGSVSTLTIQRTQQEDSAVYLCASSLQTAASAYEQYFGPGTRLTVT.

V and J are TRBV10-3 and TRBJ2-7; 8 nucleotides line up with TRBD1. J lost 7 bases, V lost 1 base, and 6 bases had no gene match. The germline gives CDR1 ENHRY, CDR2 SYGVKD. This CDR3 is 14 amino acids long. CDR3 sequence: CAISEFQGAREQYF. The CDR3 DNA sequence: TGTGCCATCAGTGAGTTCCAGGGGGCGAGGGAGCAGTACTTC.

The chain couples TRBV2 to TRBJ1-6; D is uncertain. The CDR3 contains 15 residues. Trimming took 4 bases from V and 4 from J, leaving 11 bases between them. CDR1 and CDR2 (germline): SNHLY, FYNNEI. CDR3 in amino acids: CASSGTEIYNSPLHF. Here the CDR3 DNA reads TGTGCCAGCAGTGGGACGGAAATTTATAATTCACCCCTCCACTTT.

The rearrangement joins TRBV5-4 to TRBJ2-3; TRBD2 aligns across 9 bases. V shed 6 bases, J shed 7 bases, and the junction held 12 bases outside the gene matches. CDR1 and CDR2 (germline): SGHNT, YYREEE (reference sequence). This CDR3 is 15 amino acids long. Here the CDR3 reads CASTSMISGGNTQYF. As DNA, the CDR3 is TGTGCCAGCACCTCAATGATTAGCGGGGGTAATACGCAGTATTTT.

The V gene is TRBV3-1 (or the pseudogene TRBV3-2), the J gene TRBJ2-1, with D maybe TRBD1 (5 bases). The V gene's germline CDR1 is LGHDT and CDR2 YNNKEL (reference sequence). V was pared by 0 bases and J by 7 bases, with 16 bases between. The CDR3 totals 16 residues. CDR3 in DNA: TGTGCCAGCAGCCAAGAGGGGCAGGGAAACCTTAATGAGCAGTTCTTC. Translation: CASSQEGQGNLNEQFF.

The CDR3 sequence: CASSEGVRELFF. The CDR3 DNA is TGTGCCAGCAGTGAAGGTGTGAGGGAGCTGTTTTTT. The chain has TRBV6-1 and TRBJ2-2, with D unclear. Per germline, CDR1 MNHNS and CDR2 SASEGT. The CDR3 loop spans 12 amino acids. Trimming removed 1 base at V and 9 bases at J, with 6 bases between.

The chain has TRBV19 and TRBJ2-7, with D perhaps TRBD2 (6 bases). The V gene lost 4 bases and the J gene lost 1 base, with 8 bases spanning the gap. This CDR3 is 13 amino acids long. CDR1 is LNHDA and CDR2 is SQIVND in the germline V gene (reference sequence). The CDR3 DNA follows: TGTGCCAGTAGTAAACGGGAGTCCTACGAGCAGTACTTC. It is translated as CASSKRESYEQYF.

The V gene is TRBV7-2, the J gene TRBJ1-1, with D unresolved. The CDR3 covers 13 residues. CDR1 and CDR2 from the germline V gene are SGHTA and FQGNSA. Trimming stripped 0 bases from V and 11 bases from J, with 13 bases between. The CDR3 sequence is CASSLAPPGVAFF. The DNA of the CDR3 is TGTGCCAGCAGCTTAGCGCCGCCCGGAGTGGCTTTCTTT.

This clone was seen only a few times. V is TRBV3-1 (or the pseudogene TRBV3-2) and J is TRBJ2-3, with a weak D call TRBD2 (5 bases). There are 12 residues in the CDR3. Germline V lookup: CDR1 LGHDT, CDR2 YNNKEL (reference sequence). V shed 3 bases and J shed 9 bases, with 10 bases lying between them. CDR3 DNA sequence: TGTGCCAGCAGCCAGGACGGGATAACGCAGTATTTT. Translating gives CASSQDGITQYF.

The chain recombines TRBV14 with TRBJ2-1; D call uncertain. Germline CDR1 SGHDN, CDR2 FVKESK. The CDR3 covers 15 residues. V lost 3 bases to trimming and J lost 0 bases, with 9 bases between them. For the CDR3, the DNA is TGTGCCAGCAGCCAGTTGGTTAGCTCCTACAATGAGCAGTTCTTC. It codes for CASSQLVSSYNEQFF.

V usage is TRBV7-2 and J usage is TRBJ2-5; 13 bases map to TRBD2. The CDR3 is made up of 17 amino acids. The trim removed 0 bases at V and 2 bases at J, leaving 3 bases unmatched. Per germline, CDR1 SGHTA and CDR2 FQGNSA. CDR3 protein: CASSLALAGGLQETQYF. The CDR3 DNA reads as TGTGCCAGCAGCTTAGCACTAGCGGGAGGGCTACAAGAGACCCAGTACTTC.

In nucleotides, the CDR3 is TGTGCCAGCAGCTTAGGGTCTGGACAGGGGGCTCATGATACGCAGTATTTT. It encodes CASSLGSGQGAHDTQYF. V is TRBV7-3 and J is TRBJ2-3; 11 positions match TRBD1. In germline, CDR1 is SGHTA, CDR2 FQGTGA. V lost 2 bases and J lost 6; bases outside the gene matches: 10. The CDR3 sequence is 17 residues long.

The chain uses TRBV6-2 or TRBV6-3 and TRBJ1-1; no firm D call. Trimming shortened V by 2 bases and J by 2 bases, and 6 bases separated the two germline ends. Germline V gives CDR1 MNHEY, CDR2 SVGEGT. The CDR3 has 13 residues. The CDR3 DNA follows: TGTGCCAGCAGTTACGAGGCAAACACTGAAGCTTTCTTT. Translation: CASSYEANTEAFF.

The chain carries TRBV11-2 and TRBJ2-3; a possible D gene is TRBD1 (6 bases). There are 15 residues in the CDR3. V was shortened by 1 base and J by 1 base, with 9 bases between the two germline ends. Germline V gene lookup returns CDR1 SGHAT and CDR2 FQNNGV. DNA of the CDR3: TGTGCCAGCAGCTTAGTGGGGACACGCACAGATACGCAGTATTTT. It translates to CASSLVGTRTDTQYF.

The chain combines TRBV7-3 with TRBJ2-3; D is uncertain. Germline-derived CDR1 and CDR2 are SGHTA and FQGTGA. Trimming cost V 4 bases and J 6 bases, with 5 bases left between them. CDR3 size: 11 residues. CDR3 sequence (DNA): TGTGCCAGCAGCTCCGAGGATACGCAGTATTTT. This gives the protein CASSSEDTQYF.

The chain uses TRBV28 and TRBJ2-5; perhaps TRBD2 as D (6 bases). V was shortened by 7 bases and J by 5 bases, with 17 bases between the two germline ends. The length of the CDR3 is 14 residues. In germline, CDR1 is MDHEN, CDR2 SYDVKM. This CDR3 reads CASTLVGGGETQYF. The CDR3 nucleotides are TGTGCCAGCACCCTAGTGGGAGGAGGGGAGACCCAGTACTTC.